Shown below are 21 T cell receptor beta chains from a single sample sequenced in a study of CD8+ T cells in alopecia areata. RNA was extracted and reverse transcribed into cDNA as the sequencing template. The method was immunoSEQ multiplex PCR; TCRdb's version includes in-frame clones alone and lacks a portion of them. The sample shows around 82,000 clones, just over 50% of them seen only once. Sequencing was done on a sample of NKG2D-high CD8+ T cells sorted from blood. These TCRs come from a human donor with alopecia areata.

This clone has more than one count but fewer than ten. This chain uses TRBV19 with TRBJ2-5, with no clear D. This CDR3 contains 11 residues. Germline V CDR1 and CDR2: LNHDA, SQIVND (reference sequence). Trimming stripped 9 bases from V and 10 bases from J, with 15 bases between. CDR3 amino acids: CASRDSMDQYF. DNA for the CDR3: TGTGCCAGCAGAGACTCCATGGACCAGTACTTC. Variable domain in full (rest from reference TRBV19 and TRBJ2-5): DGGITQSPKYLFRKEGQNVTLSCEQNLNHDAMYWYRQDPGQGLRLIYYSQIVNDFQKGDIAEGYSVSREKKESFPLTVTSAQKNPTAFYLCASRDSMDQYFGPGTRLLVL.

The V gene is TRBV4-1, the J gene TRBJ2-5; 9 bases line up with TRBD2. With V trimmed by 4 bases and J by 1 base, 19 bases remained unmatched. CDR1 and CDR2 from the germline V gene are MGHRA and YSYEKL. This CDR3 contains 20 residues. The CDR3: CASSRREDPYSGGSQETQYF. The CDR3 nucleotides read TGCGCCAGCAGCCGGAGGGAAGACCCCTATAGCGGGGGCAGCCAAGAGACCCAGTACTTC.

J is TRBJ2-7 and V is TRBV5-1; 9 positions agree with TRBD1. The J segment lost 5 bases and the V segment lost 4 bases, leaving 7 bases of the junction unmatched. Germline V gene data show CDR1 as SGHRS and CDR2 as YFSETQ. The CDR3 extends over 14 amino acids. The CDR3 here is CASSPGTGIHEQYF. The CDR3 region has the DNA TGCGCCAGCAGCCCCGGGACAGGGATCCACGAGCAGTACTTC.

The gene calls are TRBV29-1 and TRBJ2-1; D is undetermined. CDR3 size: 12 residues. Between the trimmed V and J ends, which lost 2 bases and 4 bases, there was a span of 6 bases. CDR1 is SQVTM and CDR2 is ANQGSEA in the germline V gene. The CDR3 bases are TGCAGCGTTGAACATCTATACAATGAGCAGTTCTTC. This sequence encodes CSVEHLYNEQFF.

A word on this clone: The same CDR3 also results from other DNA sequences found in this sample. The chain joins TRBV27 to TRBJ1-1; no firm D call. The CDR3 is 12 residues long. The ends were cut back, 3 bases at V and 5 bases at J, with 7 bases in the middle. CDR1 and CDR2 from the germline V gene are MNHEY and SMNVEV (reference sequence). CDR3 protein: CASSFRGTEAFF. The CDR3 DNA reads TGTGCCAGCAGTTTTCGGGGTACTGAAGCTTTCTTT.

This chain links TRBV6-6 with TRBJ2-7; 7 bases line up with TRBD2. CDR1 is MNHNY, CDR2 SVGAGI, per germline (reference sequence). Trimming at V came to 8 bases and at J to 3 bases, leaving 10 bases not matched to a gene. The CDR3 contains 14 residues. The chain's CDR3 is CASGPAGDFYEQYF. CDR3 DNA: TGTGCCAGCGGTCCGGCGGGAGATTTCTACGAGCAGTACTTC.

The V gene is TRBV5-4, the J gene TRBJ2-7; a weak D match, TRBD2 (6 bases). The V gene's germline CDR1 is SGHNT and CDR2 YYREEE (reference sequence). V was trimmed by 4 bases and J by 4 bases, leaving 12 bases between them. CDR3 length equals 13 residues. CDR3 bases: TGTGCCAGCAGCGACGCTAGCGCTTACGAGCAGTACTTC. As protein: CASSDASAYEQYF.

V gene TRBV29-1 combines with J gene TRBJ2-7; TRBD2 is a possible D gene (5 bases). The V end lost 4 bases, the J end lost 3 bases, and 10 bases lay between the germline ends. The germline V gene has CDR1 SQVTM and CDR2 ANQGSEA. This CDR3 has 12 amino acids. The CDR3 region has the DNA TGCAGCGTTGCGGACGGGATCTACGAGCAGTACTTC. Translation gives CSVADGIYEQYF.

In DNA, the CDR3 is TGTGCCAGCAGCCAGGACCGGGCGGCATACGAGCAGTACTTC. Translating it yields CASSQDRAAYEQYF. The V and J genes are TRBV4-2 and TRBJ2-7; D not certain. V lost 3 bases and J lost 4, with 13 bases in between. The CDR3 extends over 14 amino acids. CDR1 LGHNA and CDR2 YNFKEQ come from the germline V gene.

The rearrangement links TRBV5-1 to TRBJ2-1; TRBD1 agrees at 11 bases. There are 17 residues in the CDR3. After removal of 6 bases from V and 2 bases from J, the junction contained 10 bases not matched to a gene. CDR1 and CDR2 (germline): SGHRS, YFSETQ. The CDR3 DNA reads as TGCGCCAGCATCGGACAGGGGGCTAGCGGGGCCTACAATGAGCAGTTCTTC. It codes for CASIGQGASGAYNEQFF.

The CDR3 protein is CASSSGSYEQYF. The CDR3 DNA is TGTGCCAGCAGCTCGGGCTCCTACGAGCAGTACTTC. This chain links TRBV11-2 with TRBJ2-7, with D uncertain. The V end lost 4 bases, the J end lost 0 bases, and 4 bases lay between the germline ends. This CDR3 is 12 amino acids long. Germline values: CDR1 SGHAT, CDR2 FQNNGV.

The rearrangement joins TRBV7-9 to TRBJ2-7; D is undetermined. This CDR3 is 13 amino acids long. Trimming removed 4 bases at V and 10 bases at J, with 17 bases between. Germline V gene lookup returns CDR1 SEHNR and CDR2 FQNEAQ (reference sequence). CDR3 in amino acids: CASSSWEGGPQYF. The CDR3 nucleotides read TGTGCCAGCAGCTCTTGGGAAGGTGGGCCCCAGTACTTC.

The chain links TRBV30 to TRBJ2-7; 8 nucleotides agree with TRBD2. The CDR3 extends over 16 amino acids. J lost 0 bases, V lost 3 bases, and 10 bases had no gene match. The V gene's germline CDR1 is GTSNPN and CDR2 SVGIG (reference sequence). The CDR3: CAWSASGGPLSYEQYF. The CDR3 region has the DNA TGTGCCTGGAGCGCCTCGGGAGGGCCCCTCTCCTACGAGCAGTACTTC.

In DNA form, the CDR3 reads TGTGCCAGCAGCTCCACGGCGTTTGAGCAGTTCTTC. It yields the protein CASSSTAFEQFF. The chain combines TRBV7-9 with TRBJ2-1; D is unclear. This CDR3 contains 12 residues. The germline V gene has CDR1 SEHNR and CDR2 FQNEAQ (reference sequence). Trimming took off 4 bases at V and 9 bases at J, with 10 bases between the two ends. The entire variable domain, with the rest obtained from reference TRBV7-9 and TRBJ2-1, is as follows: DTGVSQNPRHKITKRGQNVTFRCDPISEHNRLYWYRQTLGQGPEFLTYFQNEAQLEKSRLLSDRFSAERPKGSFSTLEIQRTEQGDSAMYLCASSSTAFEQFFGPGTRLTVL.

The V and J genes are TRBV5-6 and TRBJ2-1, with 12 bases fitting TRBD2. This CDR3 comprises 14 residues. Germline CDR1 SGHDT, CDR2 YYEEEE. Trimming at V came to 3 bases and at J to 10 bases, leaving 5 bases not matched to a gene. CDR3 amino acids: CASSSGLAGREQFF. Here the CDR3 DNA reads TGTGCCAGCAGCTCGGGACTAGCGGGTAGAGAGCAGTTCTTC.

This chain links TRBV6-5 with TRBJ2-5; D unclear. The CDR3 contains 15 residues. V dropped 6 bases and J dropped 3 bases, with 17 bases sitting between them. CDR1 MNHEY and CDR2 SVGAGI come from the germline V gene. This CDR3 is CASSNGQNRKETQYF. CDR3 nucleotide sequence: TGTGCCAGCAGCAACGGCCAGAACCGGAAAGAGACCCAGTACTTC.

The chain recombines TRBV25-1 with TRBJ1-5; D remains unclear. The V end was cut by 8 bases, the J end by 7 bases, with 15 bases between. The CDR3 covers 13 residues. CDR1 and CDR2 (germline): MGHDK, SYGVNS. The DNA for the CDR3 is TGTGCCAGCGGAATGGGGTCCGGGCAGCCCCAGCATTTT. It is translated as CASGMGSGQPQHF. The full variable domain, its missing parts supplied by reference TRBV25-1 and TRBJ1-5, is EADIYQTPRYLVIGTGKKITLECSQTMGHDKMYWYQQDPGMELHLIHYSYGVNSTEKGDLSSESTVSRIRTEHFPLTLESARPSHTSQYLCASGMGSGQPQHFGDGTRLSIL.

The DNA for the CDR3 is TGCAGCGTCTTGGGGGTAGAGCAGTACTTC. This sequence encodes CSVLGVEQYF. The chain combines TRBV29-1 with TRBJ2-7; D is perhaps TRBD1 or TRBD2 (5 bases each). The CDR3 is made up of 10 amino acids. Trimming took off 6 bases at V and 7 bases at J, with 10 bases between the two ends. CDR1 SQVTM and CDR2 ANQGSEA come from the germline V gene.

The chain links TRBV14 to TRBJ2-1, with D possibly called TRBD1 or TRBD2 (5 bases each). V was pared by 1 base and J by 10 bases, with 17 bases between. The germline V gene has CDR1 SGHDN and CDR2 FVKESK. This CDR3 region has 15 residues. The CDR3 loop reads CASSQGDPTPDEQFF. In DNA, the CDR3 is TGTGCCAGCAGCCAAGGGGACCCTACCCCAGACGAGCAGTTCTTC.

This rearrangement joins TRBV27 to TRBJ2-1; D is unclear. Germline loops: CDR1 MNHEY, CDR2 SMNVEV (reference sequence). The CDR3 loop spans 13 amino acids. Trimming removed 5 bases at V and 8 bases at J, with 13 bases between. This chain's CDR3 is CASSPLIRYEQFF. In DNA form, the CDR3 reads TGTGCCAGCAGTCCCCTAATCCGGTATGAGCAGTTCTTC.

The chain has TRBV28 and TRBJ2-6; no clear D gene. Germline CDR1 is MDHEN and CDR2 is SYDVKM. This CDR3 region has 15 residues. Trimming removed 4 bases at V and 0 bases at J, with 7 bases between. The CDR3 sequence: CASSSVSSGANVLTF. CDR3 coding DNA: TGTGCCAGCAGTTCAGTGAGCTCTGGGGCCAACGTCCTGACTTTC. Based on the CDR3 plus reference TRBV28 and TRBJ2-6, the full variable domain is DVKVTQSSRYLVKRTGEKVFLECVQDMDHENMFWYRQDPGLGLRLIYFSYDVKMKEKGDIPEGYSVSREKKERFSLILESASTNQTSMYLCASSSVSSGANVLTFGAGSRLTVL.